Shown below are 22 T cell receptor beta chains from a single sample sequenced in a study of T cells in Graves' hyperthyroidism and ophthalmopathy. Regions amplified from RNA transcripts were the TCR beta CDR3 regions. HTBI primers were the set used in a first-round RT-PCR of the TCR CDR3. TCRdb reprocessed the multiplex PCR reads with MiXCR, giving one entry per CDR3 protein. The table has more than 300,000 distinct CDR3 sequences, more than 11% seen once. Sequencing was done on a sample of blood. The receptors stem from a woman aged 25 to 45 with Graves' hyperthyroidism.

This clonotype was recorded at least ten times. The CDR3 region is CASSPSGQNQETQYF. In nucleotides, the CDR3 is TGTGCCAGCAGTCCGTCGGGACAGAATCAAGAGACCCAGTACTTC. The gene calls are TRBV12-3 or TRBV12-4 and TRBJ2-5, with 7 bases identical to TRBD1. V gave up 5 bases and J gave up 2 bases; unmatched junction bases: 8. The CDR3 runs 15 residues.

About this clonotype: A much larger clone lies one base from this, so it may be a read error. The rearrangement joins TRBV6-2 or TRBV6-3 to TRBJ2-7, with D tentatively TRBD1 (5 bases). The CDR3 consists of 13 residues. Germline values: CDR1 MNHEY, CDR2 SVGEGT. The CDR3 DNA follows: TGTGCCGGCAGCTCTAGTAGGGGCTACGAGCAGTACTTC. It translates to CAGSSSRGYEQYF.

This clonotype was counted between two and nine times. The V call is TRBV6-1, the J call TRBJ2-1, with TRBD2 matching over 7 bases. V shed 7 bases, J shed 3 bases, and the junction held 3 bases outside the gene matches. The CDR3 consists of 13 residues. CDR1 MNHNS and CDR2 SASEGT come from the germline V gene. The CDR3 sequence: CASTQRDYNEQFF. In DNA, the CDR3 is TGTGCCAGCACCCAGCGGGACTACAATGAGCAGTTCTTC.

This clonotype has a handful of counts. The J gene is TRBJ1-2, the V gene TRBV11-2; no clear D gene. Germline V gene lookup returns CDR1 SGHAT and CDR2 FQNNGV. V was cut by 3 bases and J by 3 bases, with 14 bases left in between. This CDR3 region has 15 residues. CDR3 in amino acids: CASSFNPGSDYGYTF. In DNA, the CDR3 is TGTGCCAGCAGCTTCAATCCGGGGAGCGACTATGGCTACACCTTC.

J is TRBJ2-7 and V is TRBV3-1; either TRBD1 or TRBD2 may supply D (5 bases each). Germline V gives CDR1 LGHDT, CDR2 YNNKEL (reference sequence). This CDR3 contains 15 residues. V lost 0 bases, J lost 5 bases, and 14 bases lay in between. The CDR3 DNA sequence: TGTGCCAGCAGCCAAGATATGATCGGGGCCCACGAGCAGTACTTC. It encodes CASSQDMIGAHEQYF.

This clonotype was recorded a few times. V is TRBV7-9 and J is TRBJ2-2, with D unclear. The CDR3 is made up of 10 amino acids. V was pared by 8 bases and J by 7 bases, with 5 bases between. Germline CDR1 is SEHNR and CDR2 is FQNEAQ (reference sequence). The CDR3 sequence: CASYFGELFF. The CDR3 DNA reads as TGTGCCAGCTACTTCGGGGAGCTGTTTTTT.

About this clonotype itself: This clone may be a read error of a much larger clone one base away. The CDR3 does not close with the conserved phenylalanine or tryptophan, likely indicating a read error. This rearrangement joins TRBV28 to TRBJ2-6; 10 positions agree with TRBD1. CDR1 MDHEN and CDR2 SYDVKM come from the germline V gene. The junction had 6 bases not matched to a gene; V was cut back by 5 bases and J by 2 bases. The CDR3 spans 17 residues. CDR3 DNA sequence: TGTGCCAGCAGTCTTAGACAGGGGGCGGCTGGGGCCAACGTCCTGACTCTC. This gives the protein CASSLRQGAAGANVLTL.

This clonotype was detected only a few times. The chain carries TRBV2 and TRBJ2-7; 16 positions match TRBD2. The CDR3 is 17 amino acids. From germline, CDR1 is SNHLY and CDR2 FYNNEI. V lost 7 bases and J lost 5; bases outside the gene matches: 11. CDR3 in amino acids: CASTGGLAGGPGNEQYF. CDR3 coding DNA: TGTGCCAGCACCGGGGGACTAGCGGGAGGGCCGGGGAACGAGCAGTACTTC.

This clonotype was counted ten times or more. This chain joins TRBV20-1 and TRBJ1-2; unclear D gene. Germline V CDR1 and CDR2: DFQATT, SNEGSKA (reference sequence). This CDR3 contains 14 residues. The ends were cut back, 6 bases at V and 8 bases at J, with 22 bases in the middle. This CDR3 is CSARHTGLVDGYTF. In nucleotides, the CDR3 is TGCAGTGCCCGACATACCGGACTCGTGGACGGCTACACCTTC.

This clonotype was recorded many times. The V call is TRBV28, the J call TRBJ1-1, with D maybe TRBD1 (5 bases). Trimming left V 6 bases short and J 9 bases short, with 20 bases between. Germline V gives CDR1 MDHEN, CDR2 SYDVKM. CDR3 length equals 14 residues. In DNA, the CDR3 is TGTGCCAGCAGCGCTTATGGGGGTACAGAGAAAGCTTTCTTT. Its protein is CASSAYGGTEKAFF.

This clonotype has more than one count but fewer than ten. The chain joins TRBV20-1 to TRBJ2-7, with TRBD2 matching over 9 bases. V dropped 0 bases and J dropped 3; count of bases not matched to a gene: 0. The CDR3 extends over 13 amino acids. Germline V gene lookup returns CDR1 DFQATT and CDR2 SNEGSKA (reference sequence). CDR3 sequence reads: CSARETSGYEQYF. The CDR3 bases are TGCAGTGCTAGAGAGACTAGCGGCTACGAGCAGTACTTC.

V is TRBV28 and J is TRBJ2-7; D is unresolved. Germline V gives CDR1 MDHEN, CDR2 SYDVKM. V was clipped by 8 bases and J by 6 bases, with 17 bases between them. The CDR3 runs to 13 residues. The chain's CDR3 is CASRDRPLGEQYF. The CDR3 DNA is TGTGCCAGCCGCGACCGACCTCTTGGCGAGCAGTACTTC.

This clonotype was seen at least ten times. The rearrangement uses TRBV28 and TRBJ1-5, with 9 bases matching TRBD1. There are 17 residues in the CDR3. Per germline, CDR1 MDHEN and CDR2 SYDVKM. J was trimmed by 2 bases and V by 5 bases; bases with no gene match: 10. CDR3 sequence reads: CASSPNRGPLGNQPQHF. In nucleotides, the CDR3 is TGTGCCAGCAGTCCAAACAGGGGGCCTTTGGGCAATCAGCCCCAGCATTTT.

This clonotype was picked up many times. The rearrangement links TRBV10-3 to TRBJ2-3; D unresolved. The germline CDR1 and CDR2 sequences are ENHRY and SYGVKD. Trimming took off 2 bases at V and 1 base at J, with 10 bases between the two ends. CDR3 length: 15 residues. Here the CDR3 reads CAISEDWAGTDTQYF. The CDR3 DNA reads as TGTGCCATCAGTGAGGACTGGGCGGGCACAGATACGCAGTATTTT.

V is TRBV6-1 and J is TRBJ2-3, with 10 positions matching TRBD1. CDR3 length equals 17 residues. CDR1 is MNHNS, CDR2 SASEGT, per germline. Trimming took 2 bases from V and 0 from J; bases not matched to a gene: 5. The CDR3 region has the DNA TGTGCCAGCAGTGAAAATGGACAGGGGGTTAGCACAGATACGCAGTATTTT. It codes for CASSENGQGVSTDTQYF.

The chain links TRBV29-1 to TRBJ2-2; 8 bases are a match to TRBD1. Unmatched junction bases numbered 5, after V lost 5 bases and J lost 6 bases. CDR3 length equals 13 residues. Germline CDR1 SQVTM, CDR2 ANQGSEA. The CDR3 DNA reads as TGCAGCGTTTCAACAGGGGGAGCCGGGGAGCTGTTTTTT. This codes for CSVSTGGAGELFF.

This clonotype turned up a few times. A junction end diverges from the germline sequence, so it may reflect a read error. The chain employs TRBV7-9 and TRBJ2-2; possibly TRBD2 for D (5 bases). The CDR3 totals 14 residues. Germline CDR1 and CDR2: SEHNR and FQNEAQ (reference sequence). The CDR3 loop is CASSLAANTGEPFF. CDR3 DNA: TGTGCCAGCAGCTTAGCGGCGAACACCGGGGAGCCGTTTTTT.

In this sample, this clonotype turned up a few times. A single base separates this from a much larger clone, so it may be a read error. The chain links TRBV7-2 to TRBJ1-5; D unresolved. The CDR3 length is 15 residues. Per germline, CDR1 SGHTA and CDR2 FQGNSA. V shed 4 bases and J shed 3 bases, with 13 bases lying between them. CDR3 bases: TGTGCCAGCAGCTCAGCGAGACAAATCAATCAGCCCCAGCATTTT. Its protein product is CASSSARQINQPQHF.

This clonotype was counted many times. This chain connects TRBV3-1 to TRBJ1-1; D is uncertain. This CDR3 spans 12 amino acids. With 3 bases removed from V and 2 bases from J, the gap between germline ends came to 4 bases. The germline gives CDR1 LGHDT, CDR2 YNNKEL (reference sequence). CDR3 DNA: TGTGCCAGCAGCCAGACAAACACTGAAGCTTTCTTT. Translated, it gives CASSQTNTEAFF.

This clonotype was seen repeatedly, ten times or more. This rearrangement joins TRBV20-1 to TRBJ2-1; 9 bases are shared with TRBD2. The CDR3 loop spans 13 amino acids. V lost 7 bases and J lost 3; bases outside the gene matches: 4. Germline loops: CDR1 DFQATT, CDR2 SNEGSKA (reference sequence). The chain's CDR3 is CSGAAGGYNEQFF. The CDR3 DNA follows: TGCAGTGGTGCAGCGGGAGGCTACAATGAGCAGTTCTTC.

The sample holds a few counts of this clonotype. This chain joins TRBV6-1 and TRBJ2-7; tentative D call: TRBD2 (6 bases). The germline V gene encodes CDR1 MNHNS and CDR2 SASEGT. The CDR3 sequence is 14 residues long. With 3 bases removed from V and 9 bases from J, the gap between germline ends came to 18 bases. CDR3 sequence (DNA): TGTGCCAGCAGTGAGCCGGGACTCATATTTGGGCAGTACTTC. This gives the protein CASSEPGLIFGQYF.

This clonotype was observed a few times. This chain joins TRBV20-1 and TRBJ2-5; D not resolved. CDR3 size: 11 residues. The V end lost 3 bases, the J end lost 4 bases, and 6 bases lay between the germline ends. Germline V gene sequence: CDR1 DFQATT, CDR2 SNEGSKA (reference sequence). DNA for the CDR3: TGCAGTGCTAGGGTAGCAGAGACCCAGTACTTC. Translating gives CSARVAETQYF.